This note documents a single T cell receptor (beta chain) sequence. Before the COVID-19 pandemic, during about 2011-2019, CD4+ T cells were taken from unexposed donors. The CDR3 runs 15 residues. CDR1 and CDR2 (germline): SGHNT, YYREEE (reference sequence). The V segment lost 4 bases and the J segment 2 bases; nucleotides outside the gene matches: 3. This sample is part of a study of CD4 T cells in relation to SARS-CoV-2 and coronaviruses. The protocol was immunoSEQ multiplex PCR, while the TCRdb copy is restricted to in-frame clones and leaves out a portion. The sample contains about 59,000 clones, around 86% of which appear only once.

What was sequenced was memory CD4+ T cells from PBMCs. The rearrangement links TRBV5-4 to TRBJ2-7, with 13 bases that match TRBD2. The clonotype was recovered from a human donor in good health. The CDR3 nucleotides read TGTGCCAGCAGCCAGGGACTAGCGGGACCCTACGAGCAGTACTTC. Translated: CASSQGLAGPYEQYF.